This is a list of T cell receptor beta chains from one sample in a study of shared clonotypes between healthy human individuals. The repertoire was sequenced with immunoSEQ multiplex PCR; TCRdb's copy has only in-frame clones and lacks some. The data contain 2 million to 2.5 million clones, 93% of them seen just once; the ten biggest clones take up about 0.41%. The sample consisted of naive CD4+ T cells from PBMCs. The receptors originated from a man aged 18 to 29 in good health. Some clones in this sample may be carry-over from other donors' samples. CDR3s include the opening cysteine and the closing phenylalanine or tryptophan. The D gene is left open where the match is weak. Size is omitted from some rows. Given values are once, few, many or a class for expanded clones.

>TRBV6-5|TRBJ1-1|15|.|.
TGTGCCAGCAGTTACTCCCGGAAGGCTGGCACTGAAGCTTTCTTT
CASSYSRKAGTEAFF
>TRBV11-2|TRBJ2-4|13|.|once
TGTGCCAGCAGCTCATCGGGATACGTCATTCAGTACTTC
CASSSSGYVIQYF
>TRBV28|TRBJ2-7|14|TRBD2|.
TGTGCCAGCACCCGACTAGCGGGGGGCTACGAGCAGTACTTC
CASTRLAGGYEQYF
>TRBV7-6|TRBJ2-7|16|TRBD2|once
TGTGCCAGCAGCTGGGGAACGGGACTAGGGTCCTACGAGCAGTACTTC
CASSWGTGLGSYEQYF
>TRBV19|TRBJ1-5|13|.|once
TGTGCCAGTAAGAAGAACCAAGAAGGGCCCCAGCATTTT
CASKKNQEGPQHF
>TRBV11-2|TRBJ2-7|14|.|.
TGTGCCAGCAGCTCCAGACAGCTTTTCTACGAGCAGTACTTC
CASSSRQLFYEQYF
>TRBV7-2|TRBJ2-7|14|.|.
TGTGCCAGCAGCTTAGGGCAGGGCGCCTACGAGCAGTACTTC
CASSLGQGAYEQYF
>TRBV5-1|TRBJ2-2|15|TRBD1|.
TGCGCCAGCGGACGACAGGGGGCCAACACCGGGGAGCTGTTTTTT
CASGRQGANTGELFF
>TRBV5-1|TRBJ1-1|14|TRBD1|.
TGCGCCAGCAGCCCGGGACAGGTGAACACTGAAGCTTTCTTT
CASSPGQVNTEAFF
>TRBV2|TRBJ1-1|15|TRBD1|.
TGTGCCAGCAGGCAGGGGGGACAGGTTGTAACTGAAGCTTTCTTT
CASRQGGQVVTEAFF
>TRBV6-5|TRBJ2-5|15|.|once
TGTGCCAGCAGTTACACCGCGGGGCCCCAAGAGACCCAGTACTTC
CASSYTAGPQETQYF
>TRBV9|TRBJ2-1|14|.|.
TGTGCCAGCAGCGTAGGAAGCGTGTACAATGAGCAGTTCTTC
CASSVGSVYNEQFF
>TRBV9|TRBJ2-7|13|TRBD1|.
TGTGCCAGCAGCGGAGGGGACAGGGGGAGAAAGTACTTC
CASSGGDRGRKYF
>TRBV5-1|TRBJ2-5|15|TRBD2|.
TGCGCCAGCAGCCCCGGGGGGACGGGTCAAGAGACCCAGTACTTC
CASSPGGTGQETQYF
>TRBV29-1|TRBJ1-1|14|.|.
TGCAGCGTTGAAGGGCGACAGACCAACACTGAAGCTTTCTTT
CSVEGRQTNTEAFF
>TRBV19|TRBJ1-5|18|.|once
TGTGCCAGTAGTCAACAGGGCCCCGCCGCTTATAGCAATCAGCCCCAGCATTTT
CASSQQGPAAYSNQPQHF
>TRBV10-3|TRBJ2-3|15|.|.
TGTGCCATCAGTGAGTCGAATGAGGGCACAGATACGCAGTATTTT
CAISESNEGTDTQYF
>TRBV5-1|TRBJ2-5|14|TRBD1|once
TGCGCCAGCAGCTTGTTGACAGGGAGAGAGACCCAGTACTTC
CASSLLTGRETQYF
>TRBV2|TRBJ2-3|14|TRBD2|.
TGTGCCAGCAATGACGCTAGCGGGACAGATACGCAGTATTTT
CASNDASGTDTQYF
>TRBV4-3|TRBJ2-7|13|TRBD2|.
TGCGCCAGCAGCAGGTTGACGGGGGGCGAGCAGTACTTC
CASSRLTGGEQYF
>TRBV11-3|TRBJ2-2|12|.|.
TGTGCCAGCAGCTTAGGAGGGCCGGAGCTGTTTTTT
CASSLGGPELFF
>TRBV7-8|TRBJ1-5|16|.|few
TGTGCCAGCAGCTTAGCGCAAGGGGCCGGCAATCAGCCCCAGCATTTT
CASSLAQGAGNQPQHF
>TRBV5-6|TRBJ2-1|11|.|.
TGTGCCAGCAGCCAGTACAATGAGCAGTTCTTC
CASSQYNEQFF
>TRBV30|TRBJ2-1|13|.|.
TGTGCCTGGACGCGGCAAGCCTACAATGAGCAGTTCTTC
CAWTRQAYNEQFF
>TRBV7-2|TRBJ1-2|12|.|once
TGTGCCAGCAGCTTACCCGAGTATGGCTACACCTTC
CASSLPEYGYTF
>TRBV7-2|TRBJ2-7|12|.|.
TGTGCCAGCAGCACGGACTCCTACGAGCAGTACTTC
CASSTDSYEQYF
>TRBV21-1|TRBJ2-7|14|.|.
TGTGCCAGCAGCAAAGGGAGTGGGAGCGGGACCCACCGCTTC
CASSKGSGSGTHRF
>TRBV27|TRBJ1-1|12|.|.
TGTGCCAGCAGTCAGAGGAACACTGAAGCTTTCTTT
CASSQRNTEAFF
>TRBV7-9|TRBJ2-1|15|.|.
TGTGCCAGCAGCTCTGGGGGTTCGTCCTACAATGAGCAGTTCTTC
CASSSGGSSYNEQFF
>TRBV28|TRBJ2-3|15|.|.
TGTGCCAGCAGTTCCATTGTCCGGTCCGCAGATACGCAGTATTTT
CASSSIVRSADTQYF
>TRBV28|TRBJ1-4|15|TRBD1|.
TGTGCCACCTTATCCCGTGACAGGGGATACGAAAAACTGTTTTTT
CATLSRDRGYEKLFF
>TRBV19|TRBJ1-4|18|TRBD1|.
TGTGCCAGTAGTGGTCCCGGGACAGGGGCAAGGACTAATGAAAAACTGTTTTTT
CASSGPGTGARTNEKLFF
>TRBV19|TRBJ1-5|15|TRBD1|.
TGTGCCAGTAGTTCCGGGACAGGGGATAGGCAGCCCCAGCATTTT
CASSSGTGDRQPQHF
>TRBV28|TRBJ2-7|14|.|.
TGTGCCAGCAAATGGGCAGCGAGCTCCTACGAGCAGTACTTC
CASKWAASSYEQYF
>TRBV5-6|TRBJ2-5|15|.|.
TGTGCCAGCAGCCGTATAGAGGGGAGGATGGAGACCCAGTACTTC
CASSRIEGRMETQYF
>TRBV30|TRBJ1-1|15|.|.
TGTGCCTGGAACTTGGGGGGGGGTGCGAACACTGAAGCTTTCTTT
CAWNLGGGANTEAFF
>TRBV6-1|TRBJ1-5|14|TRBD1|.
TGTGCCAGCAGTGCGGGACAGAGGGGTCAGCCCCAGCATTTT
CASSAGQRGQPQHF
>TRBV4-2|TRBJ2-1|16|.|.
TGTGCCAGCAGCCAAGCCCCGGGCTATCCTACAAATGAGCAGTTCTTC
CASSQAPGYPTNEQFF
>TRBV23-1|TRBJ1-2|15|TRBD1|.
TGCGCCAGCCCCTCCGGGACAGGGGAGGACTATGGCTACACCTTC
CASPSGTGEDYGYTF
>TRBV28|TRBJ1-1|15|.|.
TGTGCCAGCAGTTTATCTAGGGCCGGGGGCACTGAAGCTTTCTTT
CASSLSRAGGTEAFF
>TRBV5-1|TRBJ2-3|14|.|.
TGCGCCAGCAGCTTCAGAGAGGTGAGGGATACGCAGTATTTT
CASSFREVRDTQYF
>TRBV5-1|TRBJ1-1|13|.|.
TGCGCCAGCAGCTTGGTATTAGGCACTGAAGCTTTCTTT
CASSLVLGTEAFF
>TRBV4-2|TRBJ2-3|16|.|.
TGTGCCAGCAGCCAGAAGTCCCACCCGACCACAGATACGCAGTATTTT
CASSQKSHPTTDTQYF